The sequence of this T cell receptor beta chain was determined in a study of blood T cell repertoires in COVID-19 (dated by TCRdb to the early 2020s). Study-wide context: The collaborator samples originated in the United States, Italy and Spain and spanned the acute and convalescent phases of COVID-19. The material from the prospective study consisted of cDNA or gDNA derived from T cells, B-cell-depleted T cells, or PBMCs. The dataset comprised deeply sampled blood TCRbeta repertoires from subjects exposed to, actively infected with, or recovered from COVID-19. A freely available public database, intended as a resource for researchers studying the immune response to SARS-CoV-2, is where the repertoires were released. The samples were drawn from the first 160 participants of the ongoing ImmuneRACE study and from more than 1,000 subjects provided by 6 global collaborators. The sample metadata nearly always contained a de-identified subject ID, COVID-19 status, age in years and sex. HLA class I and class II types, where available, came from metadata supplied by the sample provider rather than from assay-based typing.

CDR1 MNHEY and CDR2 SMNVEV are derived from the germline V gene (reference sequence). Inclusive of the bounding cysteine and phenylalanine, the CDR3 is 18 residues long. CDR3 DNA only is kept here, 54 bases in frame from base 1. Note on this clone: The antigen it recognizes is unknown. An end of the junction does not agree with germline; a read error may underlie this. The sample has other DNA sequences that encode this CDR3 too.

TCRbeta CDR3 regions were amplified from genomic DNA by means of the immunoSEQ Assay, a bias-controlled multiplex PCR. In the original analysis: Within the assay, amplification of reference gene primers was used to estimate how many nucleated cells each sample contained. To quantify the absolute abundance of each unique TCRbeta CDR3 rearrangement, sequence reads were collapsed and filtered. For each sample, productive Simpson clonality was calculated as the square root of Simpson's diversity index across productive rearrangements. Held by TCRdb, this immuneACCESS table contains in-frame sequences only and omits some clones. Under half of the omission traces to an unresolved V gene where checked; the cause of the rest is unknown. Clone size and the V and J calls come from that table; the DNA yielded D and trimming. The sample table lists around 50,000 clones, 86% of them with a count of one. The biggest ten clones account for over 12% of the sample.

The investigation overall reported the following: The amount of clinical and demographic metadata varied by source and participant and was provided uncurated.

Collaborating institutions collected whole blood in K2EDTA tubes following their own protocols. For TCRbeta analysis, collaborator samples were shipped as frozen whole blood, as isolated PBMCs, or as DNA extracted from either sample type. This sequence originates from a human donor in a cohort sampled during active COVID-19. The sample comprised peripheral blood. This receptor chain uses TRBV27 and TRBJ2-7, and TRBD2 matches 7 of the central bases. The DNA sequence is given as TGTGCCAGCAGTTTAAGGGTGCGGAGCGGGATGGGTTCCTACGAGCAATACTTC. Its amino acids are CASSLRVRSGMGSYEQYF.